This is a list of T cell receptor beta chains from one sample in a study of shared clonotypes between healthy human individuals. Produced via immunoSEQ multiplex PCR; TCRdb's table is partial and in-frame only. Among 200,000 to 250,000 clones listed, about 69% were seen once. The sequenced sample was memory CD4+ T cells sorted from blood. These receptors came from a man younger than 45 in good health. Each CDR3 is given with its conserved first and last residue. A D gene is named only where the DNA matches it firmly. Size values are once, few and many counts, or a class for expanded clones, and some rows have none.

v_gene,abundance,j_gene,d_gene,CDR3aa,CDR3nt
TRBV19,few,TRBJ2-6,TRBD1,CASWTGRAGANVLTF,TGTGCCAGTTGGACAGGGCGGGCTGGGGCCAACGTCCTGACTTTC
TRBV7-8,many,TRBJ2-5,-,CASSLSLAVETQYF,TGTGCCAGCAGCTTAAGTCTGGCGGTAGAGACCCAGTACTTC
TRBV15,-,TRBJ1-4,-,CATSSRTTKKLFF,TGTGCCACCAGCAGCCGTACTACCAAAAAACTGTTTTTT
TRBV6-6,-,TRBJ2-3,-,CASSPHTHTDTQYF,TGTGCCAGCAGTCCACACACCCACACAGATACGCAGTATTTT
TRBV19,once,TRBJ1-2,TRBD1,CASTQRDRANYGYTF,TGTGCCAGTACCCAACGGGACAGGGCAAACTATGGCTACACCTTC
TRBV6-5,-,TRBJ2-7,TRBD2,CASSSHSGRDYEQYF,TGTGCCAGCAGTTCCCATAGCGGGAGGGACTACGAGCAGTACTTC
TRBV7-2,few,TRBJ2-7,-,CASSLGRQGAQYF,TGTGCCAGCAGCTTAGGACGTCAGGGCGCGCAGTACTTC
TRBV18,few,TRBJ2-7,-,CASRPTETYEQYF,TGTGCCAGCCGCCCGACAGAGACCTACGAGCAGTACTTC
TRBV5-1,-,TRBJ2-5,TRBD2,CASSKDVAGQETQYF,TGCGCCAGCAGCAAAGACGTAGCGGGACAAGAGACCCAGTACTTC
TRBV29-1,-,TRBJ1-1,-,CSVQYQGNTEAFF,TGCAGCGTTCAATACCAGGGTAACACTGAAGCTTTCTTT
TRBV18,-,TRBJ2-3,-,CASSPPAGLNDDTQYF,TGTGCCAGCTCACCACCGGCGGGCCTAAATGACGATACGCAGTATTTT
TRBV9,-,TRBJ1-1,-,CASSVDSRAAGEAFF,TGTGCCAGCAGCGTAGATTCGAGGGCAGCGGGTGAAGCTTTCTTT
TRBV7-8,-,TRBJ1-1,-,CASSLGGDTEAFF,TGTGCCAGCAGCTTGGGTGGGGACACTGAAGCTTTCTTT
TRBV19,-,TRBJ1-5,-,CASSTGSNQPQHF,TGTGCCAGTAGTACAGGGAGCAATCAGCCCCAGCATTTT
TRBV7-2,once,TRBJ2-5,TRBD2,CASSLARGGSETQYF,TGTGCCAGCAGCTTAGCTCGGGGGGGGTCAGAGACCCAGTACTTC
TRBV7-6,-,TRBJ1-1,TRBD1,CASSLTGRTEAFF,TGTGCCAGCAGCTTGACAGGGCGCACTGAAGCTTTCTTT
TRBV6-1,-,TRBJ2-3,-,CASSLTTQYF,TGTGCCAGCAGCCTAACAACGCAGTATTTT
TRBV11-2,-,TRBJ2-1,TRBD2,CASSLRASGSNNEQFF,TGTGCCAGCAGCTTAAGGGCTAGCGGGAGCAACAATGAGCAGTTCTTC
TRBV11-2,-,TRBJ2-1,-,CASSKTGSSYNEQFF,TGTGCCAGCAGCAAAACAGGGAGCTCCTACAATGAGCAGTTCTTC
TRBV5-1,-,TRBJ2-2,TRBD1,CASSRGQGSELFF,TGCGCCAGCAGCAGAGGACAGGGGTCGGAGCTGTTTTTT
TRBV7-6,-,TRBJ2-1,-,CASGKGATGYNEQFF,TGTGCCAGCGGAAAAGGGGCTACCGGCTACAATGAGCAGTTCTTC
TRBV7-7,few,TRBJ2-1,TRBD1,CASSSGQGAEQFF,TGTGCTAGCAGCTCCGGACAGGGGGCTGAGCAGTTCTTC
TRBV18,-,TRBJ2-1,-,CASLPGPSAGNEQFF,TGTGCCAGCCTCCCGGGGCCCTCCGCCGGCAATGAGCAGTTCTTC
TRBV6-6,-,TRBJ2-4,-,CASNRQALSFKNIQYF,TGTGCCAGCAATAGGCAGGCTCTCTCCTTCAAAAACATTCAGTACTTC
TRBV11-2,-,TRBJ2-2,-,CASSSGGRLIYTGELFF,TGTGCCAGCAGCTCGGGCGGGCGGTTGATTTACACCGGGGAGCTGTTTTTT
TRBV5-8,-,TRBJ2-2,-,CASSSRTGRKGGELFF,TGTGCCAGCAGCTCCCGGACTGGACGAAAGGGCGGGGAGCTGTTTTTT